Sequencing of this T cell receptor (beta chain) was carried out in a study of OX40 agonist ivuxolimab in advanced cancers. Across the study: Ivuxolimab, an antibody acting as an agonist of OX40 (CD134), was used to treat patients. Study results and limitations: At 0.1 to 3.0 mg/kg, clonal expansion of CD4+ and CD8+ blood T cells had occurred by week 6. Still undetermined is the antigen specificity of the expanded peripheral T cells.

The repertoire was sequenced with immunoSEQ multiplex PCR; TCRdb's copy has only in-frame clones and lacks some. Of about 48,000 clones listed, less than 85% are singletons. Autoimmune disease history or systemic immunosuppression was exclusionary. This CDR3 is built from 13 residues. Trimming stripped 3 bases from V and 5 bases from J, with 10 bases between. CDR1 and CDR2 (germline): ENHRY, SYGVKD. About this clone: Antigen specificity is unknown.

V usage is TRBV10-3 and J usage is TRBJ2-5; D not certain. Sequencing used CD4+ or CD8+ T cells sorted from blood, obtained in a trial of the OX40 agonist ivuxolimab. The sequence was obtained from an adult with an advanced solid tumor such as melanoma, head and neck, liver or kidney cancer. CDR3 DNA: TGTGCCATCAGTGAACGGGTAGGGGAGACCCAGTACTTC. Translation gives CAISERVGETQYF.